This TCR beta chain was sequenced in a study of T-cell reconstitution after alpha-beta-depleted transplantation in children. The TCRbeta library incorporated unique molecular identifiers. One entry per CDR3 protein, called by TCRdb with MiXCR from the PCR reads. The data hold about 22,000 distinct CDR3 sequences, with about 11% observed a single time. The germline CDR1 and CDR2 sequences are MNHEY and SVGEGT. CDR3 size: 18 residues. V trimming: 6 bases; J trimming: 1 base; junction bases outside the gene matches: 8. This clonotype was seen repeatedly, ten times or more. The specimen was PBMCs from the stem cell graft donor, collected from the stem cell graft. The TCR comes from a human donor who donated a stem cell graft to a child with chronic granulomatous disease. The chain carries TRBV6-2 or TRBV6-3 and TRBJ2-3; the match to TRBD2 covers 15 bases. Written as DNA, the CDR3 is TGTGCCAGCAGCCCCCCCGGGACTAGCGGGAGGCGCACAGATACGCAGTATTTT. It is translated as CASSPPGTSGRRTDTQYF.